The next 20 T cell receptor beta chains were all read from a single sample in a study of metastatic and nonmetastatic thyroid tumors. TCRdb called clones again from the PCR reads with MiXCR. The sample has about 92,000 clones, about 15% seen once. Thyroid surgery was performed in patients who had received no treatment beforehand. The sequenced sample consisted of blood. These receptors originate from a female donor with papillary thyroid cancer or a benign thyroid nodule (not recorded which). Some clones in this sample may be carry-over from other donors' samples.

The table lists this clone with many counts. The chain combines TRBV13 with TRBJ2-2; perhaps TRBD1 as D (5 bases). Trimming shortened V by 0 bases and J by 3 bases, and 11 bases separated the two germline ends. The CDR3 runs to 16 residues. Germline V CDR1 and CDR2: PRHDT, FYEKMQ (reference sequence). CDR3 nucleotide sequence: TGTGCCAGCAGCTTAGGCTCAGGGAAGGACACCGGGGAGCTGTTTTTT. Translation: CASSLGSGKDTGELFF.

This clone was detected many times. This chain connects TRBV5-4 to TRBJ1-1, with TRBD1 identical over 7 bases. The J segment lost 4 bases and the V segment lost 1 base, leaving 7 bases of the junction unmatched. Germline V gene data show CDR1 as SGHNT and CDR2 as YYREEE (reference sequence). The CDR3 runs to 15 residues. The CDR3 sequence: CASSLRGGAPTEAFF. The CDR3 coding sequence is TGTGCCAGCAGCTTGAGAGGGGGCGCGCCCACTGAAGCTTTCTTT. Full variable domain (rest looked up from reference TRBV5-4 and TRBJ1-1): ETGVTQSPTHLIKTRGQQVTLRCSSQSGHNTVSWYQQALGQGPQFIFQYYREEENGRGNFPPRFSGLQFPNYSSELNVNALELDDSALYLCASSLRGGAPTEAFFGQGTRLTVV.

The rearrangement uses TRBV27 and TRBJ1-3; TRBD1 aligns across 7 bases. The CDR3 totals 14 residues. The junction had 4 bases not matched to a gene; V was cut back by 8 bases and J by 0 bases. The germline V gene encodes CDR1 MNHEY and CDR2 SMNVEV (reference sequence). The chain's CDR3 is CASRTGPSGNTIYF. The CDR3 nucleotides are TGTGCCAGCCGGACAGGACCCTCTGGAAACACCATATATTTT.

This clone was counted only a few times. Given a much more abundant clone one base away, this may be a read error. The CDR3 bases are TGCGCCAGCAGTGAGACTGTCTCCTACGAGCAGTACTTC. As protein: CASSETVSYEQYF. The chain combines TRBV10-2 with TRBJ2-7; D not resolved. V dropped 2 bases and J dropped 0 bases, with 5 bases sitting between them. Germline values: CDR1 WSHSY, CDR2 SAAADI. The CDR3 extends over 13 amino acids.

This clone was counted ten times or more. The chain combines TRBV7-8 with TRBJ1-2; a weak D match, TRBD1 (6 bases). CDR1 and CDR2 from the germline V gene are SGHVS and FQNEAQ. With 2 bases removed from V and 4 bases from J, the gap between germline ends came to 8 bases. The CDR3 is made up of 13 amino acids. CDR3 in DNA: TGTGCCAGCAGCTTACAGACAGGCTATGGCTACACCTTC. It specifies CASSLQTGYGYTF.

The gene calls are TRBV7-2 and TRBJ2-2; D possibly corresponds to TRBD2 (6 bases). CDR3 size: 14 residues. CDR1 is SGHTA and CDR2 is FQGNSA in the germline V gene. The germline V and J ends were trimmed by 8 bases and 5 bases, with 15 bases remaining between them. For the CDR3, the DNA is TGTGCCAGCTCTCGGGGGAGTGGTACCGGGGAGCTGTTTTTT. This sequence encodes CASSRGSGTGELFF.

This clone was found many times. This sequence joins TRBV28 and TRBJ2-5; D may be TRBD1 or TRBD2 (5 bases each). The CDR3 length is 13 residues. V lost 11 bases, J lost 5 bases, and 18 bases lay in between. The germline V gene has CDR1 MDHEN and CDR2 SYDVKM. CDR3 sequence reads: CALRSGRDETQYF. DNA of the CDR3: TGTGCCTTAAGGTCGGGCAGGGACGAGACCCAGTACTTC.

This clone was seen repeatedly, ten times or more. The rearrangement uses TRBV11-2 and TRBJ1-2; D might be TRBD1 (5 bases). Germline V CDR1 and CDR2: SGHAT, FQNNGV. CDR3 length: 17 residues. With 4 bases removed from V and 1 base from J, the gap between germline ends came to 19 bases. CDR3 sequence: CASSSKRGSHFNYGYTF. The CDR3 DNA is TGTGCCAGCAGCTCCAAGAGGGGCTCCCATTTTAACTATGGCTACACCTTC.

Ten or more counts support this clone. This chain links TRBV4-2 with TRBJ1-2; D is undetermined. The V and J ends lost 4 bases and 1 base respectively, with 13 bases between them. Per the germline V gene, CDR1 is LGHNA and CDR2 is YNFKEQ. This CDR3 has 15 amino acids. DNA for the CDR3: TGTGCCAGCAGCCTCCACAACAGCGGTAACTATGGCTACACCTTC. Translation: CASSLHNSGNYGYTF.

This clone was seen many times. The rearrangement uses TRBV5-4 and TRBJ2-7; maybe TRBD2 (6 bases). CDR3 length: 15 amino acids. The V gene's germline CDR1 is SGHNT and CDR2 YYREEE (reference sequence). The V gene lost 1 base and the J gene lost 4 bases, with 15 bases spanning the gap. The CDR3 DNA reads as TGTGCCAGCAGCTTGAAGGAGGGGAGTCGTTACGAGCAGTACTTC. Translation gives CASSLKEGSRYEQYF.

This clone was recorded a few times. At one end the junction does not follow the germline gene, possibly because of a read error. This sequence joins TRBV2 and TRBJ2-1, with no clear D. Per the germline V gene, CDR1 is SNHLY and CDR2 is FYNNEI. This CDR3 contains 13 residues. The CDR3 region has the DNA TGTGGCAGCAGTGAAGCGCCCGAGCAGGTACAGTTCTTC. It yields the protein CGSSEAPEQVQFF.

At least ten counts were recorded for this clone. This sequence joins TRBV12-3 or TRBV12-4 and TRBJ1-1; D is unresolved. The ends were cut back, 6 bases at V and 7 bases at J, with 18 bases in the middle. This CDR3 spans 14 amino acids. The CDR3 sequence is CASSPLEGADEAFF. The CDR3 nucleotides read TGTGCCAGCAGCCCCCTCGAGGGAGCGGATGAAGCTTTCTTT.

This clone has only a few counts. Just one base apart from a much larger clone, this may be a read error. This chain connects TRBV20-1 to TRBJ2-7; perhaps D is TRBD1 or TRBD2 (5 bases each). This CDR3 has 13 amino acids. CDR1 is DFQATT, CDR2 SNEGSKA, per germline (reference sequence). The germline V and J ends were trimmed by 7 bases and 6 bases, with 19 bases remaining between them. The CDR3 region has the DNA TGCAGTGTGACCGGGACCCCCTTCGCCGAGCAGTACTTC. Protein: CSVTGTPFAEQYF.

This clone was seen only once. Other DNA variants within this sample encode the same CDR3. The rearrangement links TRBV20-1 to TRBJ1-3, with 7 bases that match TRBD1. Unmatched junction bases numbered 4, after V lost 4 bases and J lost 1 base. The CDR3 length is 14 residues. CDR1 DFQATT and CDR2 SNEGSKA come from the germline V gene (reference sequence). The CDR3 DNA reads TGCAGTGCTACCGGACAGGTTTCTGGAAACACCATATATTTT. Encoded protein: CSATGQVSGNTIYF.

This clone was counted ten times or more. The sample contains more than one DNA sequence encoding this CDR3. The CDR3 DNA reads TGTGCCAGCAGTTACGTCCGGGTCGGAAATGAAGCTTTCTTT. Translating gives CASSYVRVGNEAFF. The chain has TRBV6-6 and TRBJ1-1; D ambiguous. CDR3 size: 14 residues. V lost 2 bases to trimming and J lost 7 bases, with 14 bases between them. The V gene's germline CDR1 is MNHNY and CDR2 SVGAGI (reference sequence).

This clone was seen at least ten times. The rearrangement uses TRBV27 and TRBJ2-5; D is unclear. Per the germline V gene, CDR1 is MNHEY and CDR2 is SMNVEV (reference sequence). Trimming pared 2 bases from V and 4 bases from J, leaving 5 bases between. The CDR3 has 12 amino acids. CDR3 protein: CASSLTGETQYF. As DNA, the CDR3 is TGTGCCAGCAGTTTAACGGGAGAGACCCAGTACTTC.

This clone was observed a handful of times. The chain has TRBV4-1 and TRBJ2-7; TRBD1 matches at 10 bases. Germline trimming cut 5 bases from V and 2 bases from J; bases unmatched to any gene: 9. The CDR3 runs to 16 residues. Germline loops: CDR1 MGHRA, CDR2 YSYEKL. CDR3 nucleotides: TGCGCCAGCAGCTCTGGGCCCGGGACAGGGGCCTACGAGCAGTACTTC. This codes for CASSSGPGTGAYEQYF.

This clone has a handful of counts. In this CDR3 the conserved last residue, phenylalanine or tryptophan, is missing, so a read error is likely. The CDR3 here is CATSRAPGQFLDEQYY. DNA for the CDR3: TGTGCCACCAGCAGGGCACCGGGACAGTTTCTCGACGAGCAGTACTAC. The chain recombines TRBV15 with TRBJ2-7, with 7 bases aligning to TRBD1. CDR3 length: 16 amino acids. V lost 3 bases to trimming and J lost 5 bases; unmatched junction nucleotides: 13. CDR1 and CDR2 (germline): LNHNV, YYDKDF (reference sequence).

The chain is built from TRBV20-1 and TRBJ1-6, with D perhaps TRBD1 (6 bases). V was trimmed by 3 bases and J by 7 bases, leaving 13 bases between them. The CDR3 covers 14 residues. CDR1 is DFQATT, CDR2 SNEGSKA, per germline (reference sequence). CDR3 nucleotides: TGCAGTGCTAGGGGACATTCCGTCAATTCACCCCTCCACTTT. Residues: CSARGHSVNSPLHF.

A single count supports this clone. Mismatch with germline at one junction end may stem from a read error. Distinct nucleotide sequences in the sample also encode this CDR3. The chain is built from TRBV7-8 and TRBJ1-5; 9 nucleotides match TRBD1. CDR3 length: 17 amino acids. Germline V CDR1 and CDR2: SGHVS, FQNEAQ. For the CDR3, the DNA is TGTGCCAGCAGCTTAGCGGGGACAGGGATTGGGAATCAGCCCCAACATTTT. Its translation is CASSLAGTGIGNQPQHF.